This T cell receptor beta chain appears in the sequencing data of a study of cytomegalovirus exposure and HLA in healthy donors. The PCR used 60 Vbeta and 13 Jbeta primers. The method was immunoSEQ multiplex PCR; TCRdb's version includes in-frame clones alone and lacks a portion of them. The sample includes about 110,000 clones, 75% to 80% seen only once; the top ten take 1.3%. In this sample, this clone turned up once. Per the germline V gene, CDR1 is LNHNV and CDR2 is YYDKDF (reference sequence). The CDR3 is 16 amino acids. With V trimmed by 0 bases and J by 10 bases, 9 bases remained unmatched. This chain uses TRBV15 with TRBJ2-1; TRBD2 aligns across 10 bases. The receptor's source is a woman aged 30 to 39 in good health and CMV-seronegative. The source material was PBMCs. Written as DNA, the CDR3 is TGTGCCACCAGCAGAGATCTAGTAGCGGGAGGTGGGGAGCAGTTCTTC. It is translated as CATSRDLVAGGGEQFF.